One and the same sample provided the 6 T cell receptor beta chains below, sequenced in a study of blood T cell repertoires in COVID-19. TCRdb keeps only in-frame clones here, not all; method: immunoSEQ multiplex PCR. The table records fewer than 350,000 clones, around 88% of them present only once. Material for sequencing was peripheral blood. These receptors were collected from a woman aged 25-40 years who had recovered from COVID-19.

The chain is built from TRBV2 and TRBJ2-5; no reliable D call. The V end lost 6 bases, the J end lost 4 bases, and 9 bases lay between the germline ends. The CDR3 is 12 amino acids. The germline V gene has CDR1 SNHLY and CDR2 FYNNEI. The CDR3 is CASRISGETQYF. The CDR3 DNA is TGTGCCAGCAGGATCAGTGGAGAGACCCAGTACTTC.

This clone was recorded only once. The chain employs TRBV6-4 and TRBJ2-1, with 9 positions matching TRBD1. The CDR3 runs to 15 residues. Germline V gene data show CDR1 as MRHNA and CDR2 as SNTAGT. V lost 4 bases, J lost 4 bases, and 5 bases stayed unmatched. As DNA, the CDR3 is TGTGCCAGCAGTGTAGAGACAGGGGGTTACAATGAGCAGTTCTTC. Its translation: CASSVETGGYNEQFF.

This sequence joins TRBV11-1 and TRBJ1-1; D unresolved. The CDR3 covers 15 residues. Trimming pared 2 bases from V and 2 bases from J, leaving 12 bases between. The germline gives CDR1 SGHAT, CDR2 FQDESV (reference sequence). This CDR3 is CASSLSNSPNTEAFF. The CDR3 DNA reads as TGTGCCAGCAGCTTAAGTAACAGCCCAAACACTGAAGCTTTCTTT.

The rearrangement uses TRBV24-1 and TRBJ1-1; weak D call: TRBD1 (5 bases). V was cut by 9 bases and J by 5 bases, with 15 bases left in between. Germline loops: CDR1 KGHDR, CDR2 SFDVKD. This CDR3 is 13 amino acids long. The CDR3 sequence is CATRDSRGTEAFF. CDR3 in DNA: TGTGCCACCCGAGACAGCCGTGGGACTGAAGCTTTCTTT.

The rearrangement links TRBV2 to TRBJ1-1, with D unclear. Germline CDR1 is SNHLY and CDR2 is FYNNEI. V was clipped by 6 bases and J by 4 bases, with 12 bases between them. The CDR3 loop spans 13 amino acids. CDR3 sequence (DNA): TGTGCCAGCAGCGTTCGGGAGGGCACTGAAGCTTTCTTT. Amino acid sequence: CASSVREGTEAFF.

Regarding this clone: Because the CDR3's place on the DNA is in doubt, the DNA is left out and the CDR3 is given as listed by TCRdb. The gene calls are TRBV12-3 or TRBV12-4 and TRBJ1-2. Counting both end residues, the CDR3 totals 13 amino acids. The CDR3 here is CASSFLEIYGYTF.